The 31 T cell receptor beta chains listed next were all sequenced from one sample in a study of beta chain features in type 1 diabetes. Isolated RNA was reverse transcribed in full, so expressed TCRB transcripts were sequenced. Assay used: immunoSEQ multiplex PCR; TCRdb lists only in-frame clones, some missing. Among a few hundred thousand clones listed, roughly a quarter were seen once. Their target antigens are unknown. General observations from the study: Moderately but significantly shorter TCRB CDR3s were found in Type 1 diabetes patients in all four CD4+ subsets.

Sequencing was carried out using naive CD4+ T cells from blood. Receptor source: a woman younger than 45 with type 1 diabetes.

This clone was observed a handful of times. The chain employs TRBV19 and TRBJ1-5, with 7 bases identical to TRBD1. The CDR3 runs to 14 residues. Germline values: CDR1 LNHDA, CDR2 SQIVND (reference sequence). The ends lost 3 bases at V and 2 bases at J; junction bases unmatched: 1. CDR3 sequence: CASSMGQRNQPQHF. Here the CDR3 DNA reads TGTGCCAGTAGTATGGGACAGCGCAATCAGCCCCAGCATTTT.

This chain joins TRBV5-4 and TRBJ1-5; D might be TRBD1 (5 bases). CDR1 and CDR2 from the germline V gene are SGHNT and YYREEE (reference sequence). The V end lost 1 base, the J end lost 4 bases, and 9 bases lay between the germline ends. The CDR3 is 14 amino acids. CDR3 residues: CASSLRGDNQPQHF. The CDR3 nucleotides are TGTGCCAGCAGCTTGCGGGGGGATAATCAGCCCCAGCATTTT.

This chain links TRBV7-8 with TRBJ2-1; TRBD1 is a possible D gene (6 bases). The germline CDR1 and CDR2 sequences are SGHVS and FQNEAQ. V gave up 5 bases and J gave up 5 bases, with 10 bases separating them. The CDR3 covers 13 residues. CDR3 in amino acids: CASSEDRNNEQFF. The CDR3, as DNA: TGTGCCAGCAGCGAGGACAGAAACAATGAGCAGTTCTTC.

The CDR3 DNA sequence: TGTGCCAGCAGCCGATGGACTAGCGGGTACACAGATACGCAGTATTTT. Residues: CASSRWTSGYTDTQYF. The chain links TRBV7-9 to TRBJ2-3, with 11 bases identical to TRBD2. The ends lost 5 bases at V and 2 bases at J; junction bases unmatched: 6. Germline loops: CDR1 SEHNR, CDR2 FQNEAQ (reference sequence). The CDR3 covers 16 residues.

This clone was picked up a small number of times. The V call is TRBV4-1, the J call TRBJ1-5; weak D call: TRBD1 (6 bases). This CDR3 has 14 residues. CDR1 is MGHRA, CDR2 YSYEKL, per germline. Trimming left V 3 bases short and J 1 base short, with 7 bases between. CDR3 region: CASSHGQSNQPQHF. The CDR3 region has the DNA TGCGCCAGCAGCCATGGACAGAGCAATCAGCCCCAGCATTTT.

The chain combines TRBV6-1 with TRBJ2-7, with 12 nucleotides matching TRBD2. Germline loops: CDR1 MNHNS, CDR2 SASEGT. The length of the CDR3 is 13 residues. The J segment lost 3 bases and the V segment lost 6 bases, leaving 0 bases of the junction unmatched. CDR3 loop: CASRTSGSYEQYF. Written as DNA, the CDR3 is TGTGCCAGCAGGACTAGCGGGAGCTACGAGCAGTACTTC.

V gene TRBV5-4 combines with J gene TRBJ2-7, with 10 positions matching TRBD2. The germline gives CDR1 SGHNT, CDR2 YYREEE (reference sequence). The CDR3 runs 15 residues. Trimming removed 4 bases from V and 1 base from J; junction bases left unmatched: 5. DNA of the CDR3: TGTGCCAGCAGCCCATCTAGCGGGAGTTCCTACGAGCAGTACTTC. This encodes CASSPSSGSSYEQYF.

This clone was seen more than once but under ten times. The chain uses TRBV5-1 and TRBJ2-7; a weak D match, TRBD1 (6 bases). Germline CDR1 and CDR2: SGHRS and YFSETQ. This CDR3 is built from 14 residues. The V gene lost 0 bases and the J gene lost 2 bases, with 9 bases spanning the gap. The CDR3 sequence is CASSLVTGTYEQYF. DNA for the CDR3: TGCGCCAGCAGCTTGGTTACAGGGACCTACGAGCAGTACTTC.

The CDR3: CASSLKGQSYEQYF. The CDR3 DNA follows: TGTGCCAGCTCACTGAAGGGACAGAGCTACGAGCAGTACTTC. The chain has TRBV18 and TRBJ2-7, with 7 bases matching TRBD1. The CDR3 is made up of 14 amino acids. Germline CDR1 KGHSH, CDR2 LQKENI. With 4 bases clipped from V and 3 bases from J, the junction kept 6 bases outside the gene matches.

In this sample, this clone turned up a few times. This rearrangement joins TRBV18 to TRBJ2-3; 9 nucleotides match TRBD1. With 2 bases clipped from V and 1 base from J, the junction kept 1 base outside the gene matches. This CDR3 region has 15 residues. Germline lookup yields CDR1 KGHSH and CDR2 LQKENI. The CDR3 loop is CASSPRQGGTDTQYF. DNA of the CDR3: TGTGCCAGCTCACCAAGACAGGGGGGCACAGATACGCAGTATTTT. Complete variable domain (other parts from reference TRBV18 and TRBJ2-3): NAGVMQNPRHLVRRRGQEARLRCSPMKGHSHVYWYRQLPEEGLKFMVYLQKENIIDESGMPKERFSAEFPKEGPSILRIQQVVRGDSAAYFCASSPRQGGTDTQYFGPGTRLTVL.

This clone came up a few times. This sequence joins TRBV7-2 and TRBJ2-1; 7 nucleotides agree with TRBD2. Trimming at V came to 7 bases and at J to 4 bases, leaving 4 bases not matched to a gene. Germline assignment: CDR1 SGHTA and CDR2 FQGNSA. CDR3 length: 13 residues. Here the CDR3 DNA reads TGTGCCAGCAACCGGCGGGAGTACAATGAGCAGTTCTTC. Amino acid sequence: CASNRREYNEQFF.

This clone has only a few counts. The chain has TRBV19 and TRBJ2-3; TRBD2 matches at 15 bases. CDR3 size: 19 residues. Germline V gene data show CDR1 as LNHDA and CDR2 as SQIVND (reference sequence). J was trimmed by 0 bases and V by 3 bases; bases with no gene match: 7. CDR3 loop: CASSISGLAGGPSTDTQYF. The CDR3 bases are TGTGCCAGTAGTATTTCTGGACTAGCGGGAGGGCCTAGCACAGATACGCAGTATTTT.

This clone was observed a handful of times. The CDR3 protein is CASSFPGRGQETQYF. The CDR3 DNA reads TGTGCCAGCAGCTTTCCGGGTAGGGGCCAAGAGACCCAGTACTTC. This chain joins TRBV5-6 and TRBJ2-5; D perhaps matches TRBD1 (5 bases). Germline CDR1 reads SGHDT; CDR2 reads YYEEEE. The V end lost 2 bases, the J end lost 1 base, and 12 bases lay between the germline ends. The CDR3 runs 15 residues.

In its sample, this clone was seen a few times. The chain recombines TRBV18 with TRBJ2-6; 8 positions match TRBD1. The CDR3 consists of 16 residues. The V gene's germline CDR1 is KGHSH and CDR2 LQKENI. With 0 bases clipped from V and 3 bases from J, the junction kept 1 base outside the gene matches. The CDR3 DNA reads as TGTGCCAGCTCACCACCCACAGGGGGTGGGGCCAACGTCCTGACTTTC. Translated, it gives CASSPPTGGGANVLTF.

The chain is built from TRBV9 and TRBJ2-3, with D perhaps TRBD2 (5 bases). Germline lookup yields CDR1 SGDLS and CDR2 YYNGEE. Trimming took 3 bases from V and 2 from J, leaving 10 bases between them. The CDR3 covers 14 residues. Here the CDR3 DNA reads TGTGCCAGCAGCGGGCGGGTCCTCACAGATACGCAGTATTTT. Its translation: CASSGRVLTDTQYF.

This sequence joins TRBV29-1 and TRBJ2-1, with 9 nucleotides matching TRBD1. V lost 6 bases to trimming and J lost 4 bases; unmatched junction nucleotides: 10. CDR3 size: 15 residues. Germline V CDR1 and CDR2: SQVTM, ANQGSEA. The CDR3 is CSVSSRGTGYNEQFF. The CDR3 DNA reads TGCAGCGTCTCAAGCCGCGGGACAGGGTACAATGAGCAGTTCTTC.

In this sample, this clone turned up a few times. This rearrangement joins TRBV18 to TRBJ1-2; no clear D. This CDR3 has 15 amino acids. V was shortened by 6 bases and J by 6 bases, with 20 bases between the two germline ends. Germline CDR1 and CDR2: KGHSH and LQKENI. The CDR3 bases are TGTGCCAGCTCCCTATTAATAGCGACTCTGGATGGCTACACCTTC. Translated: CASSLLIATLDGYTF.

This clone was detected only a few times. V is TRBV5-4 and J is TRBJ2-1; 11 bases agree with TRBD2. J was trimmed by 6 bases and V by 1 base; bases with no gene match: 6. The length of the CDR3 is 16 residues. Looked up from germline, CDR1 is SGHNT and CDR2 is YYREEE (reference sequence). Here the CDR3 reads CASSLPGTSGVNEQFF. The DNA of the CDR3 is TGTGCCAGCAGCTTGCCCGGGACTAGCGGAGTCAATGAGCAGTTCTTC.

In this sample, this clone turned up a few times. This rearrangement joins TRBV29-1 to TRBJ1-5; weak D call: TRBD1 (5 bases). There are 16 residues in the CDR3. The germline CDR1 and CDR2 sequences are SQVTM and ANQGSEA. The V end was cut by 5 bases, the J end by 4 bases, with 21 bases between. CDR3 in amino acids: CSVSTQGSGSNQPQHF. The CDR3 coding sequence is TGCAGCGTTTCCACTCAGGGCTCGGGCTCTAATCAGCCCCAGCATTTT.

The chain joins TRBV28 to TRBJ2-1; D gene uncertain. Germline lookup yields CDR1 MDHEN and CDR2 SYDVKM. V was trimmed by 1 base and J by 6 bases, leaving 4 bases between them. The CDR3 sequence is 12 residues long. The CDR3 DNA reads TGTGCCAGCAGTTTATCGGGCAATGAGCAGTTCTTC. Its protein product is CASSLSGNEQFF.

This clone was observed a handful of times. This rearrangement joins TRBV2 to TRBJ2-2; possible D gene TRBD1, 5 bases. V lost 0 bases to trimming and J lost 6 bases, with 8 bases between them. The germline CDR1 and CDR2 sequences are SNHLY and FYNNEI. CDR3 length: 14 amino acids. CDR3 amino acids: CASSEAGVAGELFF. As DNA, the CDR3 is TGTGCCAGCAGTGAAGCAGGGGTAGCCGGGGAGCTGTTTTTT.

V usage is TRBV7-2 and J usage is TRBJ2-5; 12 bases are shared with TRBD2. There are 15 residues in the CDR3. Germline loops: CDR1 SGHTA, CDR2 FQGNSA. The V and J ends lost 3 bases and 9 bases, in that order; junction bases with no gene match: 8. CDR3 sequence (DNA): TGTGCCAGCAGCTTGGATACTAGCGGGGGGACGGCCCAGTACTTC. The encoded protein is CASSLDTSGGTAQYF. The full variable domain, with the rest looked up from reference TRBV7-2 and TRBJ2-5, is GAGVSQSPSNKVTEKGKDVELRCDPISGHTALYWYRQSLGQGLEFLIYFQGNSAPDKSGLPSDRFSAERTGGSVSTLTIQRTQQEDSAVYLCASSLDTSGGTAQYFGPGTRLLVL.

This chain uses TRBV5-4 with TRBJ2-7; 7 bases agree with TRBD1. CDR1 and CDR2 from the germline V gene are SGHNT and YYREEE (reference sequence). The CDR3 runs 15 residues. V shed 4 bases, J shed 9 bases, and the junction held 16 bases outside the gene matches. The CDR3 nucleotides are TGTGCCAGCAGCAAGATCGGGACAGCTAACCAGGGGCAGTACTTC. Translating it yields CASSKIGTANQGQYF.

The chain employs TRBV9 and TRBJ2-3, with 14 positions matching TRBD2. Germline trimming cut 2 bases from V and 6 bases from J; bases unmatched to any gene: 11. The CDR3 loop spans 18 amino acids. CDR1 is SGDLS, CDR2 YYNGEE, per germline. CDR3 in DNA: TGTGCCAGCAGCGTCCCGGGACTAGCGGGAGAGGAGGGGGATACGCAGTATTTT. Translated: CASSVPGLAGEEGDTQYF.

The gene calls are TRBV28 and TRBJ2-5; possible D gene TRBD1, 5 bases. The ends were cut back, 7 bases at V and 4 bases at J, with 10 bases in the middle. There are 12 residues in the CDR3. Germline V gene sequence: CDR1 MDHEN, CDR2 SYDVKM. The CDR3 protein is CASTGPRETQYF. CDR3 coding DNA: TGTGCCAGCACAGGGCCGCGAGAGACCCAGTACTTC.

This clone has just one count. This chain joins TRBV2 and TRBJ2-5; D gene ambiguous. Germline CDR1 SNHLY, CDR2 FYNNEI. This CDR3 region has 16 residues. Trimming removed 8 bases from V and 1 base from J, with 20 bases in between. DNA for the CDR3: TGTGCCAGCCTCAGGTCCGAGTCGGCGATCCAAGAGACCCAGTACTTC. This gives the protein CASLRSESAIQETQYF.

There are a few counts of this clone. CDR3 loop: CASTLWATGGREQYF. The CDR3 region has the DNA TGTGCCAGCACCCTATGGGCTACAGGGGGTAGAGAGCAGTACTTC. The chain couples TRBV28 to TRBJ2-7; 8 bases are shared with TRBD1. Losses at the gene ends were 7 bases for V and 7 bases for J; bases not matched to a gene: 15. This CDR3 comprises 15 residues. Germline values: CDR1 MDHEN, CDR2 SYDVKM.

Only a few counts were recorded for this clone. The genes are TRBV25-1 and TRBJ2-3; the D is unclear. The CDR3 length is 13 residues. Germline CDR1 reads MGHDK; CDR2 reads SYGVNS. Trimming took off 6 bases at V and 4 bases at J, with 11 bases between the two ends. CDR3 sequence reads: CASSLDGSDTQYF. The DNA for the CDR3 is TGTGCCAGCAGCTTAGACGGGTCAGATACGCAGTATTTT. The whole variable domain, filled in from reference TRBV25-1 and TRBJ2-3, reads EADIYQTPRYLVIGTGKKITLECSQTMGHDKMYWYQQDPGMELHLIHYSYGVNSTEKGDLSSESTVSRIRTEHFPLTLESARPSHTSQYLCASSLDGSDTQYFGPGTRLTVL.

V and J are TRBV6-5 and TRBJ1-3; D remains unclear. Germline V CDR1 and CDR2: MNHEY, SVGAGI. V was clipped by 9 bases and J by 8 bases, with 17 bases between them. This CDR3 has 13 residues. CDR3 DNA sequence: TGTGCCAGTACCCCAGATAGTCGGGACACCATATATTTT. Its translation: CASTPDSRDTIYF.

The chain has TRBV30 and TRBJ2-7; 7 nucleotides match TRBD1. Per the germline V gene, CDR1 is GTSNPN and CDR2 is SVGIG (reference sequence). Trimming at V came to 2 bases and at J to 7 bases, leaving 5 bases not matched to a gene. The CDR3 totals 12 residues. The CDR3 protein is CAWSKGAREQYF. The CDR3, as DNA: TGTGCCTGGAGTAAGGGGGCGAGGGAGCAGTACTTC.

This clone was detected only a few times. V is TRBV11-2 and J is TRBJ2-1; possibly TRBD2 for D (5 bases). From germline, CDR1 is SGHAT and CDR2 FQNNGV. V lost 5 bases to trimming and J lost 8 bases, with 19 bases between them. CDR3 length: 15 amino acids. The CDR3 here is CASSPLGSETDEQFF. CDR3 DNA sequence: TGTGCCAGCAGCCCCCTGGGGAGCGAAACCGATGAGCAGTTCTTC.